This TCR beta chain was identified during a study of cytomegalovirus exposure and HLA in healthy donors. V lost 3 bases and J lost 4; bases outside the gene matches: 13. Germline values: CDR1 SGHDT, CDR2 YYEEEE. This CDR3 has 17 amino acids. The study ran its PCR with 60 Vbeta and 13 Jbeta primers. Measured with immunoSEQ multiplex PCR; TCRdb has only the in-frame clones, and not every one. The sample table includes tens of thousands of clones. The TCR was taken from a man aged 35 to 55 in good health and CMV-seronegative. The sample was PBMCs. The V call is TRBV5-6, the J call TRBJ2-5, with TRBD2 matching 9 bases. The CDR3 sequence is CASSYGGGGTFVETQYF. CDR3 nucleotides: TGTGCCAGCAGCTACGGCGGGGGGGGAACTTTTGTAGAGACCCAGTACTTC. Full variable domain (outside the CDR3, taken from reference TRBV5-6 and TRBJ2-5): DAGVTQSPTHLIKTRGQQVTLRCSPKSGHDTVSWYQQALGQGPQFIFQYYEEEERQRGNFPDRFSGHQFPNYSSELNVNALLLGDSALYLCASSYGGGGTFVETQYFGPGTRLLVL.